This T cell receptor (beta chain) was documented in a study of cytotoxic CD8 clonotypes in ibrutinib-treated CLL. The table came from immunoSEQ multiplex PCR; TCRdb's copy has only in-frame clones and leaves some out. The repertoire holds 300,000 or so clones, about 61% seen once, with approximately 6% in the top ten. The CDR3 extends over 14 amino acids. Losses at the gene ends were 5 bases for V and 7 bases for J; bases not matched to a gene: 10. Per the germline V gene, CDR1 is SEHNR and CDR2 is FQNEAQ (reference sequence). The source material was PBMCs, sampled after 36 months of ibrutinib treatment. The genes are TRBV7-9 and TRBJ2-7; 8 positions agree with TRBD1. This sequence was found in a human donor with chronic lymphocytic leukemia. CDR3: CASSPRTGIGEQYF. The CDR3 bases are TGTGCCAGCAGCCCCCGGACAGGGATCGGTGAGCAGTACTTC.